The 5 T cell receptor beta chains given below trace back to one sample, sequenced in a study of cytomegalovirus exposure and HLA in healthy donors. In the PCR, 60 Vbeta and 13 Jbeta primers were used. Some clones are missing from TCRdb's copy, which holds only in-frame ones; the method was immunoSEQ multiplex PCR. The sample has roughly 80,000 clones, about four fifths seen once. Material: PBMCs. Source of these receptors: a man aged 40-49 years in good health and CMV-seronegative.

This chain connects TRBV9 to TRBJ1-6, with D perhaps TRBD1 (6 bases). CDR3 length equals 15 residues. V was shortened by 4 bases and J by 10 bases, with 18 bases between the two germline ends. CDR1 is SGDLS, CDR2 YYNGEE, per germline. In nucleotides, the CDR3 is TGTGCCAGCAGCAAGACCACAGGGTCTTTATCACCCCTCCACTTT. It codes for CASSKTTGSLSPLHF.

The J gene is TRBJ2-3, the V gene TRBV10-3; perhaps TRBD1 as D (6 bases). Per germline, CDR1 ENHRY and CDR2 SYGVKD. The CDR3 spans 18 residues. Trimming cost V 6 bases and J 4 bases, with 26 bases left between them. The CDR3 reads CAIRLTGTTRVPPDTQYF. The CDR3 DNA reads as TGTGCCATCAGACTCACCGGGACAACCAGGGTCCCCCCAGATACGCAGTATTTT.

J is TRBJ1-4 and V is TRBV9; maybe TRBD1 (5 bases). The V end lost 4 bases, the J end lost 6 bases, and 13 bases lay between the germline ends. The CDR3 runs to 14 residues. The germline gives CDR1 SGDLS, CDR2 YYNGEE. In DNA, the CDR3 is TGTGCCAGCAGCCGGCGCGGGGGGGATGAAAAACTGTTTTTT. This sequence encodes CASSRRGGDEKLFF.

The chain joins TRBV4-1 to TRBJ2-3; D possibly corresponds to TRBD2 (6 bases). V lost 4 bases to trimming and J lost 2 bases, with 19 bases between them. Germline values: CDR1 MGHRA, CDR2 YSYEKL. CDR3 length: 17 amino acids. This chain's CDR3 is CASSRLPFGGITDTQYF. The CDR3 nucleotides are TGCGCCAGCAGCCGTCTCCCCTTTGGGGGGATCACAGATACGCAGTATTTT.

The chain carries TRBV7-9 and TRBJ1-1, with D possibly matching TRBD1 (5 bases). The CDR3 runs 14 residues. Trimming took off 3 bases at V and 0 bases at J, with 8 bases between the two ends. Looked up from germline, CDR1 is SEHNR and CDR2 is FQNEAQ (reference sequence). The CDR3 loop is CASSFDSMNTEAFF. DNA of the CDR3: TGTGCCAGCAGCTTCGACAGTATGAACACTGAAGCTTTCTTT.